Listed here are 7 T cell receptor beta chains from one sample, sequenced in a study of T cell clonotyping in hematopoietic cell transplantation (dated by TCRdb to about 2021). In light of the paper, this sample's time point label describes: recipient sample about 28 days before transplant, after cytoreduction. Libraries came from the immunoSEQ multiplex PCR assay. Imported from immuneACCESS, the table was reduced by TCRdb to in-frame sequences with V and J called. These copies leave out some clones; in studies compared against another copy, an unresolved V gene accounts for under half, and the cause of the remainder is not known. The sample profile shows fewer than 100,000 clones; less than 96% of them were found once. The ten largest account for roughly 1.7% of the sample. This specimen consisted of peripheral blood mononuclear cells, obtained before stem cell transplant. These receptors were collected from a woman between 45 and 65 years old with acute myeloid leukemia. Some clones in this sample may be carry-over from other donors' samples.

The V call is TRBV11-2, the J call TRBJ2-1, with 7 bases fitting TRBD2. V lost 5 bases, J lost 11 bases, and 12 bases stayed unmatched. The germline V gene encodes CDR1 SGHAT and CDR2 FQNNGV. The CDR3 extends over 14 amino acids. CDR3 sequence (DNA): TGTGCCAGCAGCGCAGCAATGCGGGGGTACAAGCAGTTCTTC. Translated: CASSAAMRGYKQFF.

In this sample, this clone turned up a few times. This chain joins TRBV6-6 and TRBJ1-2, with D unclear. Trimming removed 4 bases at V and 2 bases at J, with 8 bases between. This CDR3 spans 13 amino acids. Germline CDR1 reads MNHNY; CDR2 reads SVGAGI (reference sequence). The CDR3 is CASSSGGNYGYTF. The CDR3 coding sequence is TGTGCCAGCAGTTCGGGTGGGAACTATGGCTACACCTTC.

The rearrangement uses TRBV6-6 and TRBJ2-1; possible D gene TRBD1, 6 bases. The V end was cut by 5 bases, the J end by 9 bases, with 11 bases between. This CDR3 is built from 12 residues. From germline, CDR1 is MNHNY and CDR2 SVGAGI (reference sequence). The CDR3 reads CASSADSREQFF. The CDR3 DNA reads TGTGCCAGCAGTGCGGACAGCCGTGAGCAGTTCTTC.

This chain connects TRBV6-1 to TRBJ1-2, with TRBD1 matching 9 bases. The germline V gene has CDR1 MNHNS and CDR2 SASEGT. The CDR3 runs to 14 residues. Trimming took 3 bases from V and 4 from J; bases not matched to a gene: 3. The CDR3 loop is CASSDATGGYGYTF. The CDR3 DNA follows: TGTGCCAGCAGTGACGCGACAGGGGGCTATGGCTACACCTTC.

The J gene is TRBJ1-1, the V gene TRBV29-1; a possible D gene is TRBD1 (5 bases). With 7 bases removed from V and 1 base from J, the gap between germline ends came to 16 bases. Germline V gene sequence: CDR1 SQVTM, CDR2 ANQGSEA. The CDR3 has 14 residues. CDR3 nucleotides: TGCAGCGCCCAGGGTGTCGCGGAGAACACTGAAGCTTTCTTT. Translated: CSAQGVAENTEAFF.

The chain recombines TRBV9 with TRBJ2-2, with D perhaps being TRBD1 or TRBD2 (5 bases each). The CDR3 totals 17 residues. CDR1 and CDR2 from the germline V gene are SGDLS and YYNGEE. Trimming stripped 0 bases from V and 0 bases from J, with 12 bases between. This CDR3 is CASSVGGRGPNTGELFF. Written as DNA, the CDR3 is TGTGCCAGCAGCGTAGGGGGTCGGGGACCGAACACCGGGGAGCTGTTTTTT.

V is TRBV5-1 and J is TRBJ2-7, with 11 bases identical to TRBD2. J gave up 6 bases and V 4 bases, and 15 bases lay outside the gene matches. Germline V gene data show CDR1 as SGHRS and CDR2 as YFSETQ. There are 17 residues in the CDR3. CDR3 coding DNA: TGCGCCAGCAGCGAGGGACTAGCGGAAGCATGGCTACGCGAGCAGTACTTC. Its protein product is CASSEGLAEAWLREQYF.